A single sample gave rise to the 18 T cell receptor beta chains below, sequenced in a study of tumor-infiltrating lymphocytes in primary liver carcinoma. RNA isolated from unsorted whole blood supplied the blood RNA, with germline DNA also extracted. cDNA specific to TCR beta was made from approximately 500 ng of total RNA, with a constant-region primer employed for priming. Amplification in three nested multiplex PCR rounds with slightly modified ARM-PCR gave rise to TCR beta libraries. With TRBV1-TRBV30 forward primers and a C-beta reverse primer, the first two PCR rounds were run for about 10 cycles each. TCRdb recomputed calls from the multiplex PCR reads with MiXCR, one row per CDR3 protein. The profile shows 330,000 or so distinct CDR3 sequences, about 61% of them singletons. Material for sequencing was peripheral blood. These receptors were obtained from a middle-aged man with primary liver carcinoma and hepatitis B virus infection.

This chain uses TRBV6-1 with TRBJ1-5, with TRBD1 matching over 7 bases. In germline, CDR1 is MNHNS, CDR2 SASEGT. V lost 2 bases, J lost 4 bases, and 8 bases stayed unmatched. The CDR3 runs to 16 residues. The CDR3 coding sequence is TGTGCCAGCAGTGAATCGTTGGGACAGTCAAATCAGCCCCAGCATTTT. This encodes CASSESLGQSNQPQHF.

V is TRBV28 and J is TRBJ2-4; 9 positions match TRBD1. There are 14 residues in the CDR3. CDR1 is MDHEN and CDR2 is SYDVKM in the germline V gene. J was trimmed by 7 bases and V by 3 bases; bases with no gene match: 4. CDR3 sequence: CASSFRDRDNIQYF. CDR3 nucleotides: TGTGCCAGCAGTTTTAGGGACAGGGACAACATTCAGTACTTC.

The V gene is TRBV29-1, the J gene TRBJ2-1; no clear D. CDR1 and CDR2 (germline): SQVTM, ANQGSEA. CDR3 length equals 15 residues. Trimming cost V 3 bases and J 15 bases, with 27 bases left between them. The CDR3 loop is CSVEGDSGAPLPLFF. CDR3 sequence (DNA): TGCAGCGTTGAGGGTGACTCCGGAGCTCCACTTCCACTGTTCTTC.

This clonotype has a count of ten or more. This rearrangement joins TRBV5-6 to TRBJ2-7; tentative D call: TRBD1 (5 bases). Trimming took off 3 bases at V and 2 bases at J, with 9 bases between the two ends. Germline V gene data show CDR1 as SGHDT and CDR2 as YYEEEE. The CDR3 consists of 13 residues. In nucleotides, the CDR3 is TGTGCCAGCAGCTCAGGGTCCCCCTACGAGCAGTACTTC. It yields the protein CASSSGSPYEQYF.

About this clonotype itself: A much larger clone sits a single nucleotide away, making a read error possible. V and J are TRBV12-3 or TRBV12-4 and TRBJ1-2, with no clear D. There are 15 residues in the CDR3. CDR3 residues: CASSFDTAKNCGYTF. DNA for the CDR3: TGTGCCAGCAGTTTCGACACGGCAAAGAACTGTGGCTACACCTTC.

At least ten counts were recorded for this clonotype. CDR3 residues: CASSEGTGDSNQPQHF. The CDR3 nucleotides read TGTGCCAGCAGTGAAGGGACAGGCGATAGCAATCAGCCCCAGCATTTT. J is TRBJ1-5 and V is TRBV6-1; 7 nucleotides line up with TRBD1. There are 16 residues in the CDR3. Looked up from germline, CDR1 is MNHNS and CDR2 is SASEGT. V shed 1 base and J 0 bases; nucleotides not matched to a gene: 3.

Many counts were recorded for this clonotype. This chain uses TRBV29-1 with TRBJ2-7; TRBD1 is a possible D gene (6 bases). The CDR3 is made up of 13 amino acids. From germline, CDR1 is SQVTM and CDR2 ANQGSEA. V lost 1 base and J 0 bases, leaving 7 bases between the germline ends. CDR3 nucleotide sequence: TGCAGCGTTGAAGGGACAGACTCCTACGAGCAGTACTTC. As protein: CSVEGTDSYEQYF.

The chain links TRBV10-2 to TRBJ2-7; D is undetermined. The CDR3 has 15 residues. Germline CDR1 and CDR2: WSHSY and SAAADI. Trimming pared 2 bases from V and 1 base from J, leaving 12 bases between. The CDR3 DNA sequence: TGCGCCAGCAGTGAGCAAGGCCTACTTTCCTACGAGCAGTACTTC. This translates into CASSEQGLLSYEQYF.

To note about this clonotype: A much larger clone differs from this one at a single base, so this may be a read error. The chain links TRBV5-4 to TRBJ1-4; 9 nucleotides align to TRBD1. The CDR3 sequence is 16 residues long. Germline V lookup: CDR1 SGHNT, CDR2 YYREEE (reference sequence). The CDR3 nucleotides read TGTGCCAGCAGCTCCCGTCACAGGGGGCTGGATGAAAAACTGTCTTTT. Its translation is CASSSRHRGLDEKLSF.

Remarks on this clonotype: A much larger clone sits a single nucleotide away, making a read error possible. This chain links TRBV12-3 or TRBV12-4 with TRBJ1-2; the match to TRBD1 covers 10 bases. The CDR3 extends over 13 amino acids. DNA for the CDR3: TGTGCCAGAAGTTTAGGGACAGGGGCGGGCTACACCTTC. Translation: CARSLGTGAGYTF.

With regard to this clonotype: One junction end disagrees with the germline gene, perhaps due to a read error. This chain links TRBV28 with TRBJ2-7; D is uncertain. There are 13 residues in the CDR3. Germline loops: CDR1 MDHEN, CDR2 SYDVKM. CDR3 sequence: CANSFLQPPGQYF. The DNA for the CDR3 is TGTGCCAACAGTTTCCTTCAGCCCCCGGGGCAGTACTTC.

The chain is built from TRBV14 and TRBJ1-1; no definite D call. Germline V lookup: CDR1 SGHDN, CDR2 FVKESK. The V end was cut by 0 bases, the J end by 1 base, with 18 bases between. CDR3 length equals 18 residues. In DNA, the CDR3 is TGTGCCAGCAGCCAAGATTGGAGGACTGGTGATGGGAACACTGAAGCTTTCTTT. Protein product: CASSQDWRTGDGNTEAFF.

Note on this clonotype: The junction and the germline gene differ at one end; a read error may be behind it. The chain links TRBV11-2 to TRBJ1-3; D is possibly TRBD1 (6 bases). The CDR3 sequence is 15 residues long. Germline V gene data show CDR1 as SGHAT and CDR2 as FQNNGV. The CDR3 sequence: CASSLVVRGRNAIYF. The CDR3 DNA sequence: TGTGCCAGCAGCTTAGTTGTCAGGGGAAGAAACGCCATATATTTT.

On this clonotype itself: This could be a read error, since a much larger clone is one nucleotide away. This chain uses TRBV6-2 or TRBV6-3 with TRBJ2-1, with 10 bases that match TRBD2. Germline V gene lookup returns CDR1 MNHEY and CDR2 SVGEGT. The CDR3 is 13 residues long. The CDR3 loop is CASGASGSNEQSF. The CDR3 nucleotides are TGTGCCAGCGGGGCTAGCGGGAGCAATGAGCAGTCCTTC.

This clonotype appeared a few times. A much bigger clone sits one base away, suggesting this may be a read error. The genes are TRBV12-3 or TRBV12-4 and TRBJ2-5; TRBD1 aligns across 11 bases. Trimming took 3 bases from V and 9 from J; bases not matched to a gene: 9. There are 15 residues in the CDR3. The CDR3 nucleotides read TGTGCCAGCAGTTTCCTGAGGGGACAGGGGGAGGCCCAGTACTTC. It translates to CASSFLRGQGEAQYF.

This clonotype has ten or more counts. This sequence joins TRBV12-3 or TRBV12-4 and TRBJ1-1; D is ambiguous. Trimming stripped 4 bases from V and 0 bases from J, with 6 bases between. This CDR3 region has 13 residues. The CDR3 DNA sequence: TGTGCCAGCAGTTCCAATATGAACACTGAAGCTTTCTTT. Residues: CASSSNMNTEAFF.

Concerning this clonotype itself: One end of the junction fails to match germline, which may point to a read error. The CDR3, as DNA: TGTGCCAGGAGCTCGAGGGGTCACAACACCGGGGAGCTGTTTTTT. It translates to CARSSRGHNTGELFF. The chain carries TRBV5-4 and TRBJ2-2; D could derive from TRBD1 or TRBD2 (5 bases each). Germline lookup yields CDR1 SGHNT and CDR2 YYREEE (reference sequence). This CDR3 contains 15 residues.

At least ten counts were recorded for this clonotype. The chain is built from TRBV14 and TRBJ2-1, with 9 positions matching TRBD1. CDR3 length: 12 residues. Germline V lookup: CDR1 SGHDN, CDR2 FVKESK. The junction had 5 bases not matched to a gene; V was cut back by 4 bases and J by 13 bases. The CDR3 spells CASSRDREVQFF. The CDR3 nucleotides read TGTGCCAGCAGCCGGGACAGGGAGGTACAGTTCTTC.